The rows below give T cell receptor beta chains drawn from one sample of a study of blood T cells in healthy people across ages. A single record per CDR3 protein comes from TCRdb applying MiXCR to the 5' RACE reads. Among some 790,000 distinct CDR3 sequences listed, 29% were seen once. The sequenced material came from blood. The receptors originated from a woman aged 80 or older in good health. The CDR3 runs from the conserved cysteine through the conserved F or W. Each record gives: D gene, clone size, J gene, V gene, CDR3 protein, CDR3 DNA. D genes are given only for firm matches. Only some rows state a clone size, as once, few, many or a class for expanded clones.

d_gene: TRBD2
abundance: .
j_gene: TRBJ2-7
v_gene: TRBV27
CDR3aa: CASSFGAGRVGYEQYF
CDR3nt: TGTGCCAGCAGTTTCGGGGCTGGGAGGGTCGGCTACGAGCAGTACTTC

d_gene: TRBD1
abundance: few
j_gene: TRBJ1-1
v_gene: TRBV4-3
CDR3aa: CASSPWTGGRVEAFF
CDR3nt: TGCGCCAGCAGCCCCTGGACAGGGGGTAGGGTTGAAGCTTTCTTT

d_gene: .
abundance: few
j_gene: TRBJ2-7
v_gene: TRBV6-2/TRBV6-3
CDR3aa: CASSLNLSWRSYNEQYF
CDR3nt: TGTGCCAGCAGTTTAAACCTAAGTTGGCGCTCCTACAATGAGCAGTACTTC

d_gene: .
abundance: many
j_gene: TRBJ2-3
v_gene: TRBV15
CDR3aa: CATSRDLDSSTDTQYF
CDR3nt: TGTGCCACCAGCAGAGATCTTGACTCTAGCACAGATACGCAGTATTTT

d_gene: .
abundance: many
j_gene: TRBJ1-5
v_gene: TRBV5-1
CDR3aa: CASSLRAGDQPQHF
CDR3nt: TGCGCCAGCAGCTTGCGTGCAGGGGATCAGCCCCAGCATTTT

d_gene: TRBD2
abundance: many
j_gene: TRBJ2-1
v_gene: TRBV12-3/TRBV12-4
CDR3aa: CASSQRTSGLGNEQFF
CDR3nt: TGTGCCAGCAGTCAGAGGACTAGCGGGCTGGGTAATGAGCAGTTCTTC

d_gene: .
abundance: many
j_gene: TRBJ2-7
v_gene: TRBV6-1
CDR3aa: CASSEKYEQYF
CDR3nt: TGTGCCAGCAGTGAAAAGTACGAGCAGTACTTC

d_gene: .
abundance: .
j_gene: TRBJ1-1
v_gene: TRBV28
CDR3aa: CASSFLGENEAFF
CDR3nt: TGTGCCAGCAGTTTTTTGGGGGAGAATGAAGCTTTCTTT

d_gene: .
abundance: many
j_gene: TRBJ2-3
v_gene: TRBV7-2
CDR3aa: CASSLESRSDRKYF
CDR3nt: TGTGCCAGCAGCCTTGAGTCTCGTTCCGACCGAAAGTATTTT

d_gene: .
abundance: many
j_gene: TRBJ2-3
v_gene: TRBV27
CDR3aa: CASSPVPTESTDTQYF
CDR3nt: TGTGCCAGCAGCCCGGTCCCCACAGAAAGCACAGATACGCAGTATTTT

d_gene: .
abundance: many
j_gene: TRBJ1-6
v_gene: TRBV6-6
CDR3aa: CASSSTSGTYSPLHF
CDR3nt: TGTGCCAGCAGCTCCACTTCGGGGACCTATTCACCCCTCCACTTT

d_gene: TRBD1
abundance: few
j_gene: TRBJ2-2
v_gene: TRBV5-4
CDR3aa: CASRTTGAGTGELFF
CDR3nt: TGTGCCAGCAGGACGACAGGGGCGGGCACCGGGGAGTTGTTTTTT

d_gene: TRBD2
abundance: .
j_gene: TRBJ2-2
v_gene: TRBV6-5
CDR3aa: CASRLGLAAGELFF
CDR3nt: TGTGCCAGCAGATTGGGACTAGCAGCAGGGGAGCTGTTTTTT

d_gene: TRBD1
abundance: .
j_gene: TRBJ1-2
v_gene: TRBV20-1
CDR3aa: CSARRTGRRPYAYTF
CDR3nt: TGCAGTGCTAGAAGGACAGGAAGGCGTCCCTATGCCTACACCTTC

d_gene: .
abundance: few
j_gene: TRBJ2-2
v_gene: TRBV6-6
CDR3aa: CASRIDRDLTGELFF
CDR3nt: TGTGCCAGCAGAATTGACAGAGATCTCACCGGGGAGCTGTTTTTT

d_gene: .
abundance: few
j_gene: TRBJ1-1
v_gene: TRBV9
CDR3aa: CASSVASSMNTEAFF
CDR3nt: TGTGCCAGCAGCGTAGCATCCTCTATGAACACTGAAGCTTTCTTT

d_gene: .
abundance: .
j_gene: TRBJ1-3
v_gene: TRBV6-1
CDR3aa: CTSTQQTSGNTIYF
CDR3nt: TGTACCAGCACCCAACAAACCTCTGGAAACACCATATATTTT

d_gene: TRBD1
abundance: many
j_gene: TRBJ2-3
v_gene: TRBV20-1
CDR3aa: CSAPGTGAHTQYF
CDR3nt: TGCAGTGCACCCGGGACAGGGGCCCATACGCAGTATTTT

d_gene: TRBD1
abundance: many
j_gene: TRBJ2-7
v_gene: TRBV6-5
CDR3aa: CASSKPGQIDYEQYF
CDR3nt: TGTGCCAGCAGTAAACCGGGACAGATCGACTACGAGCAGTACTTC

d_gene: .
abundance: many
j_gene: TRBJ2-3
v_gene: TRBV7-2
CDR3aa: CASSAGRAGTDTQYF
CDR3nt: TGTGCCAGCAGCGCCGGGCGGGCGGGGACAGATACGCAGTATTTT

d_gene: .
abundance: many
j_gene: TRBJ2-1
v_gene: TRBV20-1
CDR3aa: CSARDSLAGSYNEQFF
CDR3nt: TGCAGTGCTAGAGATAGTTTGGCGGGGAGCTACAATGAGCAGTTCTTC

d_gene: TRBD1
abundance: .
j_gene: TRBJ2-7
v_gene: TRBV27
CDR3aa: CASSAYPGGVSYEQYF
CDR3nt: TGTGCCAGCAGTGCCTACCCAGGGGGCGTAAGCTACGAGCAGTACTTC

d_gene: TRBD2
abundance: many
j_gene: TRBJ2-5
v_gene: TRBV3-1
CDR3aa: CASSPVGTSGLGAETQYF
CDR3nt: TGTGCCAGCAGCCCAGTCGGGACTAGCGGCCTGGGGGCAGAGACCCAGTACTTC

d_gene: .
abundance: .
j_gene: TRBJ2-7
v_gene: TRBV10-3
CDR3aa: CAITEGGGFSYEQYF
CDR3nt: TGTGCCATCACCGAGGGGGGGGGCTTCTCCTACGAGCAGTACTTC

d_gene: TRBD1
abundance: many
j_gene: TRBJ2-1
v_gene: TRBV6-2/TRBV6-3
CDR3aa: CASSSTPGQHPRGYNEQFF
CDR3nt: TGTGCCAGCAGTTCCACCCCGGGACAGCATCCACGTGGCTACAATGAGCAGTTCTTC

d_gene: .
abundance: many
j_gene: TRBJ1-2
v_gene: TRBV5-1
CDR3aa: CASSLDLTDGYTF
CDR3nt: TGCGCCAGCAGCTTGGACCTCACGGATGGCTACACCTTC

d_gene: TRBD1
abundance: .
j_gene: TRBJ2-7
v_gene: TRBV24-1
CDR3aa: CATSLGGWSSYNEQYF
CDR3nt: TGTGCCACCAGCCTAGGGGGCTGGAGCTCCTACAATGAGCAGTACTTC

d_gene: .
abundance: .
j_gene: TRBJ2-1
v_gene: TRBV5-1
CDR3aa: CASSWAASYNEQFF
CDR3nt: TGCGCCAGCAGCTGGGCCGCATCCTACAATGAGCAGTTCTTC

d_gene: .
abundance: .
j_gene: TRBJ1-5
v_gene: TRBV6-1
CDR3aa: CASSGGKGSNQPQHF
CDR3nt: TGTGCCAGCAGTGGCGGGAAGGGTAGCAATCAGCCCCAGCATTTT